This T cell receptor (beta chain) came from a study of blood T cell repertoires in COVID-19. The method was immunoSEQ multiplex PCR; TCRdb's version includes in-frame clones alone and lacks a portion of them. The table lists around 190,000 clones, roughly 76% of them singletons. The CDR3 contains 15 residues. The J segment lost 4 bases and the V segment lost 6 bases, leaving 8 bases of the junction unmatched. Germline V CDR1 and CDR2: ENHRY, SYGVKD. Specimen: peripheral blood. This clonotype was obtained from a woman aged 35 to 49 with COVID-19, enrolled during active disease. The chain has TRBV10-3 and TRBJ2-3; 9 bases are shared with TRBD1. CDR3 in amino acids: CAIRGDRAGSDTQYF. For the CDR3, the DNA is TGTGCCATCAGAGGGGACAGGGCAGGATCAGATACGCAGTATTTT.